These 10 T cell receptor beta chains were sequenced from one sample in a study of blood T cell repertoires in COVID-19. Profiling relied on immunoSEQ multiplex PCR, and the TCRdb table lists in-frame clones only, not all of them. The table includes 52,000 or so clones, 80% to 90% detected once. Specimen: peripheral blood. All receptors derive from a man in his forties or fifties with COVID-19, enrolled during active disease.

This clone is medium-sized within its sample. V is TRBV6-5 and J is TRBJ1-5; tentatively, D is TRBD1 (6 bases). The CDR3 is 12 amino acids. V lost 7 bases and J lost 3, with 7 bases in between. Germline assignment: CDR1 MNHEY and CDR2 SVGAGI. The CDR3, as DNA: TGTGCCAGCAAGGGGGTCAATCAGCCCCAGCATTTT. This gives the protein CASKGVNQPQHF.

This chain connects TRBV3-1 (or the pseudogene TRBV3-2) to TRBJ1-3; TRBD1 might be the D (5 bases). The CDR3 runs to 17 residues. In germline, CDR1 is LGHDT, CDR2 YNNKEL (reference sequence). Deletions cut 1 base from V and 0 bases from J, with 13 bases between. The CDR3 nucleotides are TGTGCCAGCAGCCAAGGCAGGGCTTCTGTCTCTGGAAACACCATATATTTT. It yields the protein CASSQGRASVSGNTIYF.

The V call is TRBV18, the J call TRBJ1-2; D remains unclear. Trimming removed 2 bases from V and 4 bases from J, with 8 bases in between. The germline V gene has CDR1 KGHSH and CDR2 LQKENI. The CDR3 contains 13 residues. The CDR3 DNA is TGTGCCAGCTCACCATCTGAAGCCTATGGCTACACCTTC. This codes for CASSPSEAYGYTF.

V and J are TRBV6-5 and TRBJ2-5; 8 nucleotides line up with TRBD2. Trimming cost V 6 bases and J 6 bases; bases outside gene matches: 6. The CDR3 totals 13 residues. The germline CDR1 and CDR2 sequences are MNHEY and SVGAGI. CDR3 protein: CASSGGAVKTQYF. CDR3 nucleotides: TGTGCCAGCAGCGGGGGGGCGGTTAAGACCCAGTACTTC.

V is TRBV5-1 and J is TRBJ2-2; 7 bases align to TRBD1. V lost 3 bases to trimming and J lost 5 bases; unmatched junction nucleotides: 10. The CDR3 spans 16 residues. Germline assignment: CDR1 SGHRS and CDR2 YFSETQ. The CDR3, as DNA: TGCGCCAGCAGCTCGTCCGTGGCAGGGGGAACCGGGGAGCTGTTTTTT. It yields the protein CASSSSVAGGTGELFF.

The chain recombines TRBV29-1 with TRBJ2-7; D unresolved. Germline CDR1 is SQVTM and CDR2 is ANQGSEA. This CDR3 has 12 residues. The V end lost 1 base, the J end lost 7 bases, and 11 bases lay between the germline ends. The CDR3 DNA reads TGCAGCGTTGAAGGACTTACGAGGGAGCAGTACTTC. Amino acid sequence: CSVEGLTREQYF.

In DNA form, the CDR3 reads TGTGCCAGCAGTCGAAGCGGGGGACAAGAGACCCAGTACTTC. It codes for CASSRSGGQETQYF. This sequence joins TRBV2 and TRBJ2-5; 8 nucleotides match TRBD2. Germline V gives CDR1 SNHLY, CDR2 FYNNEI. This CDR3 contains 14 residues. The J segment lost 2 bases and the V segment lost 5 bases, leaving 4 bases of the junction unmatched.

CDR3 loop: CASSTRTGVSYEQYF. The CDR3 nucleotides read TGTGCCAGCAGTACTAGGACAGGGGTCTCCTACGAGCAGTACTTC. This chain connects TRBV6-5 to TRBJ2-7, with 9 bases lining up with TRBD1. V dropped 5 bases and J dropped 0; count of bases not matched to a gene: 5. The CDR3 runs to 15 residues. Germline V gives CDR1 MNHEY, CDR2 SVGAGI.

The genes are TRBV18 and TRBJ1-3; D gene uncertain. Per the germline V gene, CDR1 is KGHSH and CDR2 is LQKENI. The length of the CDR3 is 15 residues. V was trimmed by 3 bases and J by 0 bases, leaving 9 bases between them. This chain's CDR3 is CASSPRRDSGNTIYF. For the CDR3, the DNA is TGTGCCAGCTCACCGCGGAGGGACTCTGGAAACACCATATATTTT.

The J gene is TRBJ2-3, the V gene TRBV10-3; 7 bases fit TRBD2. Per the germline V gene, CDR1 is ENHRY and CDR2 is SYGVKD. The junction had 7 bases not matched to a gene; V was cut back by 8 bases and J by 2 bases. The CDR3 has 14 residues. In DNA form, the CDR3 reads TGTGCCATCGGACTAGGCCTCATCACAGATACGCAGTATTTT. Its protein is CAIGLGLITDTQYF.